This T cell receptor beta chain was profiled in a study of CD8 T cells in Susac syndrome. Findings and caveats of the study: The study's TCR sequencing and HLA analysis covered a relatively small number of individuals, and the study acknowledged this.

On this clonotype itself: Its cognate antigen is unknown.

The CDR3 consists of 16 residues. CDR1 and CDR2 (germline): KGHSH, LQKENI. Trimming stripped 4 bases from V and 0 bases from J, with 14 bases between. RNA, at roughly 0.45 to 1 ug, was reverse transcribed with random hexamers. The authors amplified TCR beta CDR3 across 54 Vbeta and 13 Jbeta using immunoSEQ multiplex PCR. TCRdb ran MiXCR on the immunoSEQ multiplex PCR reads and lists one entry per CDR3 protein. The data show approximately 150,000 distinct CDR3 sequences, around 94% seen once. TCR beta sequences were obtained from blood CD8+ and CD4+ T cells. TEMRA cells were FACS-enriched, and CD8+ and CD4+ T cells were isolated negatively.

The sample taken for sequencing was CD4+ T cells from PBMCs. The chain links TRBV18 to TRBJ2-3; D is perhaps TRBD1 (6 bases). This receptor was taken from a human donor in good health. The CDR3 coding sequence is TGTGCCAGCTCACGACCAGGGGCCCTTAGCACAGATACGCAGTATTTT. It codes for CASSRPGALSTDTQYF.